The 15 T cell receptor beta chains reported below all come from one sample, sequenced in a study of cytomegalovirus exposure and HLA in healthy donors. PCR was performed using 60 Vbeta and 13 Jbeta primers. Data came from immunoSEQ multiplex PCR; TCRdb stores just in-frame clones and leaves some out. The sample lists 110,000 to 150,000 clones, roughly a tenth seen once, with less than 2% in the top ten. The sequencing input was PBMCs. These receptors all stem from a male donor in good health and CMV-seronegative.

This chain uses TRBV9 with TRBJ2-3; TRBD2 agrees at 7 bases. This CDR3 is built from 16 residues. CDR1 is SGDLS and CDR2 is YYNGEE in the germline V gene. After removal of 1 base from V and 3 bases from J, the junction contained 8 bases not matched to a gene. This CDR3 is CASSVRLGGRTDTQYF. CDR3 bases: TGTGCCAGCAGCGTACGTCTCGGGGGGAGAACAGATACGCAGTATTTT.

This sequence joins TRBV2 and TRBJ1-1; no clear D. The CDR3 covers 14 residues. The germline V and J ends were trimmed by 3 bases and 4 bases, with 12 bases remaining between them. Germline loops: CDR1 SNHLY, CDR2 FYNNEI. CDR3 coding DNA: TGTGCCAGCAGTGATCCCCCGGAGGGCACTGAAGCTTTCTTT. It yields the protein CASSDPPEGTEAFF.

This chain uses TRBV5-6 with TRBJ1-1, with D possibly being TRBD1 (5 bases). The V gene lost 2 bases and the J gene lost 4 bases, with 12 bases spanning the gap. This CDR3 is 14 amino acids long. CDR1 is SGHDT and CDR2 is YYEEEE in the germline V gene. CDR3 in DNA: TGTGCCAGCAGCTTAATCAGGGAAGGCACTGAAGCTTTCTTT. Translation: CASSLIREGTEAFF.

This clone was counted between two and nine times. CDR3 in DNA: TGTGCCAGCAGCCAGGGGACAGGCTCCACGGCTGAAGCTTTCTTT. Its protein product is CASSQGTGSTAEAFF. The gene calls are TRBV7-6 and TRBJ1-1; 8 positions agree with TRBD1. With 5 bases clipped from V and 6 bases from J, the junction kept 11 bases outside the gene matches. The CDR3 runs 15 residues. The germline gives CDR1 SGHVS, CDR2 FNYEAQ.

V and J are TRBV28 and TRBJ1-2; 7 positions match TRBD1. V trimming: 4 bases; J trimming: 6 bases; junction bases outside the gene matches: 11. Germline lookup yields CDR1 MDHEN and CDR2 SYDVKM. This CDR3 comprises 15 residues. The CDR3: CASSYADRESHGYTF. The CDR3 bases are TGTGCCAGCAGTTACGCCGACAGGGAGTCCCATGGCTACACCTTC.

Comment on this clone: This sample includes further DNA sequences coding for the same CDR3. This chain links TRBV13 with TRBJ2-7; TRBD1 matches 10 bases. J was trimmed by 2 bases and V by 5 bases; bases with no gene match: 3. Germline-derived CDR1 and CDR2 are PRHDT and FYEKMQ (reference sequence). The CDR3 covers 14 residues. Here the CDR3 DNA reads TGTGCCAGCAGCCTTGGACAGGGGGCCTACGAGCAGTACTTC. Its protein product is CASSLGQGAYEQYF.

The rearrangement joins TRBV4-3 to TRBJ1-3, with D uncertain. The CDR3 loop spans 13 amino acids. V was shortened by 0 bases and J by 5 bases, with 5 bases between the two germline ends. Looked up from germline, CDR1 is LGHNA and CDR2 is YSLEER. As DNA, the CDR3 is TGCGCCAGCAGCCAAGAAGAGAGAAACACCATATATTTT. Protein sequence: CASSQEERNTIYF.

The V gene is TRBV4-3, the J gene TRBJ1-1; 11 nucleotides align to TRBD1. The CDR3 is 15 amino acids. V gave up 8 bases and J gave up 3 bases; unmatched junction bases: 8. From germline, CDR1 is LGHNA and CDR2 YSLEER. The CDR3: CASADRGQEDTEAFF. The CDR3 coding sequence is TGCGCCAGCGCGGACAGGGGGCAAGAAGACACTGAAGCTTTCTTT.

The rearrangement joins TRBV9 to TRBJ1-6; no firm D call. CDR1 SGDLS and CDR2 YYNGEE come from the germline V gene. The CDR3 spans 17 residues. Between the trimmed V and J ends, which lost 0 bases and 0 bases, there was a span of 10 bases. CDR3 coding DNA: TGTGCCAGCAGCGTAGACCCGCGGAGCTCCTATAATTCACCCCTCCACTTT. Amino acid sequence: CASSVDPRSSYNSPLHF.

This clone was detected a few times. V usage is TRBV9 and J usage is TRBJ2-1, with 9 bases fitting TRBD2. The J segment lost 4 bases and the V segment lost 1 base, leaving 3 bases of the junction unmatched. CDR3 length: 15 amino acids. The germline gives CDR1 SGDLS, CDR2 YYNGEE. The CDR3 DNA reads as TGTGCCAGCAGCGTATTTAGCGGGAGTTACAATGAGCAGTTCTTC. It encodes CASSVFSGSYNEQFF.

J is TRBJ2-1 and V is TRBV5-6; D remains ambiguous. V was clipped by 1 base and J by 0 bases, with 8 bases between them. In germline, CDR1 is SGHDT, CDR2 YYEEEE. The CDR3 runs 15 residues. The chain's CDR3 is CASSLLRSSYNEQFF. The CDR3 DNA follows: TGTGCCAGCAGCTTGTTGCGGAGCTCCTACAATGAGCAGTTCTTC.

This clone occurred a few times. The CDR3 loop reads CASSRGQNTEAFF. In DNA form, the CDR3 reads TGTGCCAGCAGCAGGGGTCAGAACACTGAAGCTTTCTTT. The chain uses TRBV27 and TRBJ1-1; the D gene is possibly TRBD1 (6 bases). The germline V gene encodes CDR1 MNHEY and CDR2 SMNVEV (reference sequence). CDR3 length: 13 amino acids. Trimming took 6 bases from V and 1 from J, leaving 9 bases between them.

The table lists this clone with a few counts. This chain uses TRBV4-3 with TRBJ2-1, with D possibly matching TRBD1 (5 bases). Germline V gene sequence: CDR1 LGHNA, CDR2 YSLEER. V was pared by 0 bases and J by 1 base, with 19 bases between. The CDR3 contains 19 residues. The CDR3 sequence: CASSQEVDSLSPSYNEQFF. The DNA for the CDR3 is TGCGCCAGCAGCCAAGAAGTCGACAGCCTCTCCCCTTCCTACAATGAGCAGTTCTTC.

V gene TRBV18 combines with J gene TRBJ2-3, with D tentatively TRBD1 (5 bases). Deletions cut 4 bases from V and 6 bases from J, with 11 bases between. This CDR3 region has 13 residues. Germline V gene lookup returns CDR1 KGHSH and CDR2 LQKENI. The CDR3 loop reads CASSQQGADTQYF. The DNA of the CDR3 is TGTGCCAGCTCACAGCAAGGGGCGGATACGCAGTATTTT.

This clone was counted only a few times. The chain has TRBV4-3 and TRBJ1-1; 9 bases are a match to TRBD1. V gave up 0 bases and J gave up 1 base; unmatched junction bases: 12. CDR3 length equals 19 residues. Germline CDR1 reads LGHNA; CDR2 reads YSLEER. The CDR3 loop is CASSQDGWGTGTRNTEAFF. CDR3 coding DNA: TGCGCCAGCAGCCAAGACGGGTGGGGGACAGGGACCCGGAACACTGAAGCTTTCTTT.